This T cell receptor beta chain was found in a study of blood T cell repertoires in COVID-19. The overall study: T cells, B-cell-depleted T cells, or PBMCs supplied cDNA or gDNA.

Produced via immunoSEQ multiplex PCR; TCRdb's table is partial and in-frame only. This table has about 210,000 clones, about 78% appearing once. This CDR3 region has 17 residues. The J segment lost 4 bases and the V segment lost 0 bases, leaving 8 bases of the junction unmatched. Germline assignment: CDR1 WSHSY and CDR2 SAAADI. This chain connects TRBV10-2 to TRBJ1-2; 10 bases align to TRBD1. The origin of this receptor is a woman aged 65 to 85 with acute or convalescent COVID-19. The sequencing input was peripheral blood. This CDR3 is CASSESAGTGEVYGYTF. The CDR3 bases are TGCGCCAGCAGTGAGTCCGCCGGGACAGGGGAAGTCTATGGCTACACCTTC.